These T cell receptor beta chains were read from a single sample in a study of blood T cell repertoires in COVID-19. The protocol was immunoSEQ multiplex PCR, while the TCRdb copy is restricted to in-frame clones and leaves out a portion. The sample lists hundreds of thousands of clones; roughly 91% were seen once. The sequenced material came from PBMCs or T cells enriched from blood (not recorded which). The receptors shown here come from a woman aged 45 to 65 who had been exposed to COVID-19. The CDR3 runs from the conserved cysteine through the conserved F or W. Fields, in order: clone size, V gene, D gene, J gene, CDR3 DNA, CDR3 protein. A D gene is named only where the DNA matches it firmly. A clone size is listed for some rows: how often the clone was seen (once, few, many), or a class if it is expanded.

>-|TRBV25-1|-|TRBJ1-1
TGTGCCAGCAGTGAATCGGGCGGTCGGGGGGGGAGGACTGAAGCTTTCTTT
CASSESGGRGGRTEAFF
>-|TRBV5-1|TRBD1|TRBJ1-6
TGCGCCAGCAGCATCGGACAGGGGGCTATGTCACCCCTCCACTTT
CASSIGQGAMSPLHF
>-|TRBV5-1|TRBD1|TRBJ2-5
TGCGCCAGCAGCGGCGGACAGGGCGGGTGGGAGACCCAGTACTTC
CASSGGQGGWETQYF
>-|TRBV27|TRBD2|TRBJ2-7
TGTGCCAGCAGTTTAATAGCGGGGGCGTCCTACGAGCAGTACTTC
CASSLIAGASYEQYF
>-|TRBV15|-|TRBJ2-5
TGTGCCACCAGCAGAGATCCGGTACTAGAAGTGACCCAGTACTTC
CATSRDPVLEVTQYF
>-|TRBV6-5|TRBD1|TRBJ1-3
TGTGCCAGCAGTTACAGTGGACAGGGGACTGGAAACACCATATATTTT
CASSYSGQGTGNTIYF
>-|TRBV19|-|TRBJ1-1
TGTGCCAGTAGTATCTCCCCTCTCACTGAAGCTTTCTTT
CASSISPLTEAFF
>-|TRBV14|TRBD1|TRBJ1-2
TGTGCCAGCAGCCGATCCGGGACAGGGTCCGGCTACACCTTC
CASSRSGTGSGYTF
>-|TRBV3-1/TRBV3-2|TRBD1|TRBJ2-7
TGTGCCAGCAGCTACCGACAGGGGGGATCCTACGAGCAGTACTTC
CASSYRQGGSYEQYF
>-|TRBV6-5|-|TRBJ1-1
TGTGCCAGCAGCACGGGGAGCATAGGCACTGAAGCTTTCTTT
CASSTGSIGTEAFF
>-|TRBV28|-|TRBJ2-7
TGTGCCAGCATACCACAATGGACAGCTAGCTACGAGCAGTACTTC
CASIPQWTASYEQYF
>-|TRBV27|TRBD1|TRBJ1-2
TGTGCCAGCAGCCTGACAGGGCAGTACTATGGCTACACCTTC
CASSLTGQYYGYTF
>once|TRBV10-2|-|TRBJ1-4
TGCGCCAGCAGTGACTATGGGGCAGAGAATGAAAAACTGTTTTTT
CASSDYGAENEKLFF
>-|TRBV28|-|TRBJ1-5
TGTGCCAGCATCCGCGGATATAGCAATCAGCCCCAGCATTTT
CASIRGYSNQPQHF
>-|TRBV6-5|TRBD2|TRBJ2-1
TGTGCCAGCAGAGAGAGCGGGGGGCGACACAATGAGCAGTTCTTC
CASRESGGRHNEQFF
>-|TRBV7-2|TRBD2|TRBJ2-5
TGTGCCAGCAGGCCGGGGGGGGGAAGAGAGACCCAGTACTTC
CASRPGGGRETQYF
>-|TRBV11-3|TRBD1|TRBJ1-1
TGTGCCAGCAGCACCCGGGACAGGGGAATGGACACTGAAGCTTTCTTT
CASSTRDRGMDTEAFF
>-|TRBV18|-|TRBJ2-1
TGTGCCAGCTTCCCGAGGATTTCCAATGAGCAGTTCTTC
CASFPRISNEQFF
>-|TRBV27|TRBD1|TRBJ2-7
TGTGCCAGCAGTAGGGCAACAGGGGTCTCCTACGAGCAGTACTTC
CASSRATGVSYEQYF
>-|TRBV2|-|TRBJ1-2
TGTGCCAGCACTCTAGGACAGGGCTACACCTTC
CASTLGQGYTF
>-|TRBV27|TRBD1|TRBJ2-2
TGTGCCAGCAGTTATCTCACAGGGGGAAACACCGGGGAGCTGTTTTTT
CASSYLTGGNTGELFF
>-|TRBV28|-|TRBJ1-1
TGTGCCAGCAGGAGTGATAGGGGGACGATGAACACTGAAGCTTTCTTT
CASRSDRGTMNTEAFF
>-|TRBV5-4|-|TRBJ1-2
TGTGCCAGCAGCTTGGACGGACATAGTAACTATGGCTACACCTTC
CASSLDGHSNYGYTF
>-|TRBV14|-|TRBJ1-6
TGTGCCAGCAGCCAAGTGGCCGGGGAACATTCACCCCTCCACTTT
CASSQVAGEHSPLHF
>-|TRBV5-1|TRBD1|TRBJ1-6
TGCGCCAGCAGCGTCCCGGACAGGGAGAATTCCCCCCTCCACTTT
CASSVPDRENSPLHF
>-|TRBV19|-|TRBJ1-4
TGTGCCAGTAGTACTCTAAGGACAGAACGGCTGTTTTTT
CASSTLRTERLFF
>-|TRBV6-5|TRBD1|TRBJ2-5
TGTGCCAGCAGTCGACAGGGTCGGAGAGAGACCCAGTACTTC
CASSRQGRRETQYF
>once|TRBV10-3|-|TRBJ1-5
TGTGCCAATCCGCGTCAGGTACAGGTTCGGGAGCCCCAGCATTTT
CANPRQVQVREPQHF
>-|TRBV6-5|-|TRBJ1-1
TGTGCCAGCAGGATGGGAGTGAACACTGAAGCTTTCTTT
CASRMGVNTEAFF
>-|TRBV28|-|TRBJ1-1
TGTGCCAGCAGTTTATTAACAGTCAACACTGAAGCTTTCTTT
CASSLLTVNTEAFF
>-|TRBV20-1|-|TRBJ1-2
TGCAGTGCTAGGGGGCTAGGTGGCTACACCTTC
CSARGLGGYTF
>-|TRBV21-1|-|TRBJ2-7
TGTGCCAGCAGCAAAGGACAGGGCAAAAGCGAGCAGTACTTC
CASSKGQGKSEQYF
>-|TRBV27|-|TRBJ1-2
TGTGCCAGCAGTCTACAGGACTCCGGGGGCTATGGCTACACCTTC
CASSLQDSGGYGYTF
>-|TRBV28|-|TRBJ1-4
TGTGCCAGCTCCCGGGGAGGAATGGCAACTAATGAAAAACTGTTTTTT
CASSRGGMATNEKLFF
>-|TRBV3-1/TRBV3-2|-|TRBJ1-3
TGTGCCAGCAGCGGGACATTCTGGGCTGGAAACACCATATATTTT
CASSGTFWAGNTIYF
>-|TRBV2|TRBD1|TRBJ1-2
TGTGCCAGCGGGACAGGGGGGGGCTACACCTTC
CASGTGGGYTF
>-|TRBV28|TRBD2|TRBJ2-7
TGTGCCAGCAGTTTCCGCGGGGGAGGGACCAGCCCAAGCTCCTACGAGCAGTACTTC
CASSFRGGGTSPSSYEQYF
>-|TRBV9|-|TRBJ1-6
TGTGCCAGCAGCGCAGGGGTTTCTGACTCACCCCTCCACTTT
CASSAGVSDSPLHF
>-|TRBV3-1/TRBV3-2|-|TRBJ1-2
TGTGCCAGCAGTAGAGCCGGGACAACCAAGGATGGCTACACCTTC
CASSRAGTTKDGYTF
>-|TRBV3-1/TRBV3-2|TRBD1|TRBJ1-5
TGTGCCAGCAGCCTAGGACAGGGTGGGAATAGCAATCAGCCCCAGCATTTT
CASSLGQGGNSNQPQHF
>-|TRBV5-1|TRBD1|TRBJ1-6
TGCGCCAGCAGTAAACGGACAGGGGATAATTCACCCCTCCACTTT
CASSKRTGDNSPLHF
>-|TRBV3-1/TRBV3-2|-|TRBJ1-6
TGTGCCAGCAGCAACCCAGGGGTTAATTCACCCCTCCACTTT
CASSNPGVNSPLHF
>-|TRBV19|TRBD1|TRBJ1-2
TGTGCCAGTAGTTACCGGGACAGGGAAACCTATGGCTACACCTTC
CASSYRDRETYGYTF
>-|TRBV27|TRBD1|TRBJ1-6
TGTGCCAGCAGTCCAACCGCAGGGGGAGGCAATTCACCCCTCCACTTT
CASSPTAGGGNSPLHF
>-|TRBV11-1|-|TRBJ2-7
TGTGCCAGCAGCTCGGGGGACGAGCAGTACTTC
CASSSGDEQYF
>-|TRBV5-1|-|TRBJ1-4
TGCGCCAGCAGCTCCGCAGGGAATGAAAAACTGTTTTTT
CASSSAGNEKLFF
>-|TRBV5-1|TRBD1|TRBJ1-6
TGCGCCAGCAGCTTGAATCAAATTTCTGGGACAGGGAATAATTCACCCCTCCACTTT
CASSLNQISGTGNNSPLHF
>once|TRBV3-1/TRBV3-2|-|TRBJ1-4
TGTGCCAGCAGCCAAACTGATGAAAAACTGTTTTTT
CASSQTDEKLFF
>-|TRBV2|TRBD1|TRBJ2-7
TGTGCCAGCAGTGAAAGGAGAACAGGGGTCTACGAGCAGTACTTC
CASSERRTGVYEQYF
>-|TRBV30|TRBD1|TRBJ2-6
TGTGCCTGGAGTAGGGGGCCTGGGGCCAACGTCCTGACTTTC
CAWSRGPGANVLTF